A single sample gave rise to the 4 T cell receptor beta chains below, sequenced in a study of CD8 T cells in ankylosing spondylitis (dated by TCRdb to the late 2010s). The library relied on 5' RACE. Sequencing used an Illumina HiSeq 2500. TCRdb reanalyzed the raw reads on its own, using fastp at Q25 for trimming and MiXCR for clone calling, and kept in-frame beta chains. Rows matching on CDR3 protein sequence are summarized as one entry with the most common DNA and genes. This sample lists approximately 290,000 distinct CDR3 sequences; roughly 20% were detected once. The ten largest clones take up 3.5% of the sample. Sequencing was carried out using blood, either unsorted or a sorted T cell fraction (not recorded which). The receptors here all came from a female donor with ankylosing spondylitis or in good health (not recorded which).

V gene TRBV7-2 combines with J gene TRBJ2-7, with 7 nucleotides matching TRBD1. Germline CDR1 is SGHTA and CDR2 is FQGNSA. CDR3 size: 14 residues. Unmatched junction bases numbered 6, after V lost 5 bases and J lost 2 bases. CDR3 nucleotide sequence: TGTGCCAGCAGCGTCAGGACAGGACCCTACGAGCAGTACTTC. It is translated as CASSVRTGPYEQYF.

This chain links TRBV7-2 with TRBJ2-1; the D is unclear. Germline V lookup: CDR1 SGHTA, CDR2 FQGNSA. CDR3 size: 12 residues. V shed 2 bases and J shed 14 bases, with 13 bases lying between them. The chain's CDR3 is CASSLRLSPKFF. DNA for the CDR3: TGTGCCAGCAGCTTAAGGCTATCACCGAAGTTCTTC. Together with reference TRBV7-2 and TRBJ2-1, the CDR3 gives the full variable domain: GAGVSQSPSNKVTEKGKDVELRCDPISGHTALYWYRQSLGQGLEFLIYFQGNSAPDKSGLPSDRFSAERTGGSVSTLTIQRTQQEDSAVYLCASSLRLSPKFFGPGTRLTVL.

This clonotype was counted a few times. The genes are TRBV5-1 and TRBJ1-4; the D is unclear. Trimming took off 8 bases at V and 5 bases at J, with 19 bases between the two ends. Germline values: CDR1 SGHRS, CDR2 YFSETQ. The CDR3 consists of 15 residues. The CDR3 spells CASRPGAGTNEKLFF. The DNA of the CDR3 is TGCGCCAGTCGGCCGGGTGCGGGCACGAATGAAAAACTGTTTTTT.

The V gene is TRBV5-1, the J gene TRBJ2-7; maybe TRBD2 (5 bases). Germline assignment: CDR1 SGHRS and CDR2 YFSETQ. V gave up 2 bases and J gave up 5 bases, with 17 bases separating them. The CDR3 is 15 residues long. As DNA, the CDR3 is TGCGCCAGCAGCTTCGCCGGAGGAGGCAGCGACGAGCAGTACTTC. It translates to CASSFAGGGSDEQYF.